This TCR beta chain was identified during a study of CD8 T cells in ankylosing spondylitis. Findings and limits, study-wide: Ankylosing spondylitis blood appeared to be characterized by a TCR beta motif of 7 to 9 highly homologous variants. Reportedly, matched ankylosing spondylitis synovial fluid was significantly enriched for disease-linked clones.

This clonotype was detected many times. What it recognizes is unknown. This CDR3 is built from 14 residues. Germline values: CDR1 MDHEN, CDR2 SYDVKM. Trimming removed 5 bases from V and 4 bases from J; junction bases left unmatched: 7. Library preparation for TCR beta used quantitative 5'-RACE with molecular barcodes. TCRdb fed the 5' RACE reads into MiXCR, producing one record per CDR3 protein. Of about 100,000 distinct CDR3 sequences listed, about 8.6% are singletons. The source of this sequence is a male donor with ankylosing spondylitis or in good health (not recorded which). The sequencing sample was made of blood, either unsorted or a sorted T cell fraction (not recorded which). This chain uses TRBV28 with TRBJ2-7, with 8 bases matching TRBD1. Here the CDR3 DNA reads TGTGCCAGCAGTCCGGACAGGGATTCGTACGAGCAGTACTTC. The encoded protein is CASSPDRDSYEQYF.